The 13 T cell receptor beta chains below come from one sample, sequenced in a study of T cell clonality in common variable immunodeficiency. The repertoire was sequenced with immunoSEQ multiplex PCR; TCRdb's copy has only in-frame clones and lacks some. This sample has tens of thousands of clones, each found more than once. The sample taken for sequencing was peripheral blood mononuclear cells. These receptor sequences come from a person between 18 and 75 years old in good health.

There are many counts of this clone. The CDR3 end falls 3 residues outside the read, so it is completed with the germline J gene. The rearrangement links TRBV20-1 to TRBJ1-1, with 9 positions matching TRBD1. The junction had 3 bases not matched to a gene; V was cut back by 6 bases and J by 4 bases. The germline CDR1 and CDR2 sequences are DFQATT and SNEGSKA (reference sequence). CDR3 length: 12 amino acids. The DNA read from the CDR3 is TGCAGTGCACCGGACAGGGGCACTGAA. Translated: CSAPDRGTE. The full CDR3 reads CSAPDRGTEAFF.

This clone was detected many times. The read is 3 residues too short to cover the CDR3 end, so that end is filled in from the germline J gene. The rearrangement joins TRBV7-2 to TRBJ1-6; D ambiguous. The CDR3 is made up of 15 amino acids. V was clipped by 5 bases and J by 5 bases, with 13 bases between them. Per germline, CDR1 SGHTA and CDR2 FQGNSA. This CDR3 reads CASSALGLNNSPLHF. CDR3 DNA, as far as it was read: TGTGCCAGCAGCGCCTTAGGACTCAATAATTCACCC.

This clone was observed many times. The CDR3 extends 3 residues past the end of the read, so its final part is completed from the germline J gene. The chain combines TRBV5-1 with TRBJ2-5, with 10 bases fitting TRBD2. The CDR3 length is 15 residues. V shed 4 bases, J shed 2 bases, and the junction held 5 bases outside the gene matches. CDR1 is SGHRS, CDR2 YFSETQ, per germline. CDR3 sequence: CASSEGTSVQETQYF. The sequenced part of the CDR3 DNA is TGCGCCAGCAGCGAAGGGACTAGCGTTCAAGAGACC. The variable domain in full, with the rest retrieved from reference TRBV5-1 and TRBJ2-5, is KAGVTQTPRYLIKTRGQQVTLSCSPISGHRSVSWYQQTPGQGLQFLFEYFSETQRNKGNFPGRFSGRQFSNSRSEMNVSTLELGDSALYLCASSEGTSVQETQYFGPGTRLLVL.

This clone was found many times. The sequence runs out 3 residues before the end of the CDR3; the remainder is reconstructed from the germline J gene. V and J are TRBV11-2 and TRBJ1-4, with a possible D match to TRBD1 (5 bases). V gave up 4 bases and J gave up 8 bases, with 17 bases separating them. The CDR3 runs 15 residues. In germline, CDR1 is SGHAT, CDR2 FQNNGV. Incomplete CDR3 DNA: TGTGCCAGCAGCTCGTACCGGGACTCAGGGGAAAAA. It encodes CASSSYRDSGEK. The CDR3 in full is CASSSYRDSGEKLFF.

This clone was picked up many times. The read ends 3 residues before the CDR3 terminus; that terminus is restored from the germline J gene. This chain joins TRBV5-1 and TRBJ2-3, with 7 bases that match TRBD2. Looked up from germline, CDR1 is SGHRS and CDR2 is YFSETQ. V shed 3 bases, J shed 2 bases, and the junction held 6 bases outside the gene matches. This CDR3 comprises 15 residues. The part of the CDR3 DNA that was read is TGCGCCAGCAGCTCGAGCGGGATGATCACAGATACG. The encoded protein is CASSSSGMITDT. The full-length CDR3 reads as CASSSSGMITDTQYF.

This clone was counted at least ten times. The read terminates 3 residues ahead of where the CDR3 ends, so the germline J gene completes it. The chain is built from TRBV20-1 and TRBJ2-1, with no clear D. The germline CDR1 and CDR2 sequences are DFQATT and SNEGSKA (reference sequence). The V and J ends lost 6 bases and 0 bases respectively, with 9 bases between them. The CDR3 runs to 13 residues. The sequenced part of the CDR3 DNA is TGCAGTGCCGTGAAAGCCTCCTACAATGAG. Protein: CSAVKASYNE. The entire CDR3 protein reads CSAVKASYNEQFF.

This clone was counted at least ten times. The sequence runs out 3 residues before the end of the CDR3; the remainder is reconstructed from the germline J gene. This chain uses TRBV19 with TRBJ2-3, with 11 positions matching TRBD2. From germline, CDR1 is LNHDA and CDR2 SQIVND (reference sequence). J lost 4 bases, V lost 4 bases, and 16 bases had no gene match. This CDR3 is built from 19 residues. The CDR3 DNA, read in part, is TGTGCCAGTAGTACTCTTTTAGTACTAGCGGGAGATCCGGCAGATACG. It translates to CASSTLLVLAGDPADT. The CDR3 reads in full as CASSTLLVLAGDPADTQYF. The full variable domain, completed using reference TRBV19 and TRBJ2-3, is DGGITQSPKYLFRKEGQNVTLSCEQNLNHDAMYWYRQDPGQGLRLIYYSQIVNDFQKGDIAEGYSVSREKKESFPLTVTSAQKNPTAFYLCASSTLLVLAGDPADTQYFGPGTRLTVL.

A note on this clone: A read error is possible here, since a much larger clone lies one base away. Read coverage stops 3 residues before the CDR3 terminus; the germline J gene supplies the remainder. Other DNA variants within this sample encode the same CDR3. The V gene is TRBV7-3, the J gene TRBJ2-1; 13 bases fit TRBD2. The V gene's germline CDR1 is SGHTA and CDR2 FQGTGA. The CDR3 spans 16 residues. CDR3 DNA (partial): TGTGCCAGTAGCCGGACTAGCGGGAGCTCCGACAATGAG. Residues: CASSRTSGSSDNE. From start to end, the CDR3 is CASSRTSGSSDNEQFF.

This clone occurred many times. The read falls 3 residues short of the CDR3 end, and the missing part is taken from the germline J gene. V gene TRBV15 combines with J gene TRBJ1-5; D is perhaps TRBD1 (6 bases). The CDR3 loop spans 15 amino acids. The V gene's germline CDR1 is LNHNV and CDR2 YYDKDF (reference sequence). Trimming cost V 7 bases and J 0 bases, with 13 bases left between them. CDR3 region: CATTRDTYSNQPQHF. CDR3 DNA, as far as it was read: TGTGCCACCACCCGGGACACCTATAGCAATCAGCCC.

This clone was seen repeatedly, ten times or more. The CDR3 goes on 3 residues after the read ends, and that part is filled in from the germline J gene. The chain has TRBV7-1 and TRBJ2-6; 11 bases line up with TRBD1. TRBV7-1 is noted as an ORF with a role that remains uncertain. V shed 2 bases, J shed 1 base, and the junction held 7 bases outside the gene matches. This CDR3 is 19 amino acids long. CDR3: CASSSMVGTGGSGANVLTF. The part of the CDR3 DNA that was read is TGTGCCAGCAGCTCAATGGTCGGGACAGGGGGATCTGGGGCCAACGTC.

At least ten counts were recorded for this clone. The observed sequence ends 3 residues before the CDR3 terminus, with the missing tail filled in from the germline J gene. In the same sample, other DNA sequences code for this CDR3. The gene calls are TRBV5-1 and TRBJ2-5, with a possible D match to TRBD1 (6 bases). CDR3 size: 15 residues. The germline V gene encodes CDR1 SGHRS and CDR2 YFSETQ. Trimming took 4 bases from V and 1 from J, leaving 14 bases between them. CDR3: CASSLQGQRQETQYF. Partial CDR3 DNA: TGCGCCAGCAGCCTCCAGGGGCAACGCCAAGAGACC.

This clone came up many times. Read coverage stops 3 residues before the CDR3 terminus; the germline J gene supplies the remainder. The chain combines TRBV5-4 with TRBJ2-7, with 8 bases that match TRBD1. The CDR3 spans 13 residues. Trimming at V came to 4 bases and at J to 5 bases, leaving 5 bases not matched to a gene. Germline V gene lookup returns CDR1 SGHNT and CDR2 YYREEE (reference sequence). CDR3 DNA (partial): TGTGCCAGCAGCCCGGACAGGGTCGACGAG. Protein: CASSPDRVDE. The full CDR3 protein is CASSPDRVDEQYF.

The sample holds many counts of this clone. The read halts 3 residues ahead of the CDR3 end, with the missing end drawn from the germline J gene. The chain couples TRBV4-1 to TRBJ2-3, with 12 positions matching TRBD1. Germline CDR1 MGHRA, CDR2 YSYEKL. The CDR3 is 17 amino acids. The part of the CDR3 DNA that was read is TGCGCCAGCAGCCACGTAAACCGGGACAGGGGGCGCGGAACG. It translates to CASSHVNRDRGRGT. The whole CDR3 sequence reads CASSHVNRDRGRGTQYF.